The source of this TCR beta chain is a study of blood T cell repertoires in COVID-19. Looking at the study overall: The cDNA or gDNA used as material had been derived from T cells, B-cell-depleted T cells, or PBMCs.

The CDR3 is 14 residues long. V was trimmed by 1 base and J by 3 bases, leaving 8 bases between them. Germline V lookup: CDR1 LGHNA, CDR2 YNFKEQ. As originally analysed: The authors estimated nucleated cell counts from reference gene primer amplification. Clones were sequenced by immunoSEQ multiplex PCR, and TCRdb holds only the in-frame ones, with some missing. Clone size and the V and J calls come from that table; the DNA yielded D and trimming. The sample lists roughly 570,000 clones; approximately 88% were seen once. Seattle patient enrollment occurred during active infection, with longitudinal follow-up thereafter.

This TCR was recovered from a woman aged 45-59 years with COVID-19, enrolled during active disease. Sequencing was carried out using peripheral blood. The chain combines TRBV4-2 with TRBJ2-3, with a possible D match to TRBD2 (6 bases). The CDR3 is CASSQGRGTDTQYF. CDR3 DNA: TGTGCCAGCAGCCAAGGTCGGGGGACAGATACGCAGTATTTT.